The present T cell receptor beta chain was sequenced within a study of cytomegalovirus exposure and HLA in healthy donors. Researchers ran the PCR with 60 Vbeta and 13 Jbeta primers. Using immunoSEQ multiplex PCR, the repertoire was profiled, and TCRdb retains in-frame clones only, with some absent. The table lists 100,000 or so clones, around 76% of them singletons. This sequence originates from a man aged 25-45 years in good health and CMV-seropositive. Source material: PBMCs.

This CDR3 is CASSTRAGGNEQFF. In DNA, the CDR3 is TGTGCCAGCAGCACTCGCGCGGGAGGGAATGAGCAGTTCTTC. The chain recombines TRBV9 with TRBJ2-1; 9 nucleotides line up with TRBD2. V dropped 4 bases and J dropped 7; count of bases not matched to a gene: 6. CDR1 SGDLS and CDR2 YYNGEE come from the germline V gene. The CDR3 has 14 residues.